Shown below are 3 T cell receptor beta chains from a single sample sequenced in a study of T cells after yellow fever vaccination. MiXCR, run by TCRdb on the 5' RACE reads, gives a single entry per CDR3 protein. The sample shows more than 65,000 distinct CDR3 sequences, 5% to 6.5% of them seen only once. The material was CD4+ T cells sorted from PBMCs, obtained around 16 days after the first yellow fever vaccination. These TCRs come from a man aged 18 to 35 who received the YFV17D yellow fever vaccine.

This clonotype was detected only a few times. The V and J genes are TRBV5-6 and TRBJ2-3; 9 bases are a match to TRBD1. J was trimmed by 6 bases and V by 0 bases; bases with no gene match: 2. The CDR3 contains 14 residues. Germline loops: CDR1 SGHDT, CDR2 YYEEEE. CDR3 protein: CASSLGDRVDTQYF. For the CDR3, the DNA is TGTGCCAGCAGCTTGGGGGACAGGGTGGATACGCAGTATTTT.

The chain combines TRBV6-1 with TRBJ1-4, with 9 bases that match TRBD1. Trimming removed 11 bases from V and 6 bases from J; junction bases left unmatched: 10. CDR3 length: 14 amino acids. Germline V CDR1 and CDR2: MNHNS, SASEGT. DNA for the CDR3: TGTGCCGACCGATCACAGGGGGCCTATGAAAAACTGTTTTTT. It encodes CADRSQGAYEKLFF.

This clonotype has a count of ten or more. This chain joins TRBV7-2 and TRBJ2-1, with 8 bases matching TRBD2. CDR3 length equals 15 residues. V was clipped by 1 base and J by 2 bases; unmatched bases: 1. Germline CDR1 reads SGHTA; CDR2 reads FQGNSA. The CDR3 reads CASSLGLATYNEQFF. The CDR3 DNA follows: TGTGCCAGCAGCTTAGGACTAGCGACCTACAATGAGCAGTTCTTC.